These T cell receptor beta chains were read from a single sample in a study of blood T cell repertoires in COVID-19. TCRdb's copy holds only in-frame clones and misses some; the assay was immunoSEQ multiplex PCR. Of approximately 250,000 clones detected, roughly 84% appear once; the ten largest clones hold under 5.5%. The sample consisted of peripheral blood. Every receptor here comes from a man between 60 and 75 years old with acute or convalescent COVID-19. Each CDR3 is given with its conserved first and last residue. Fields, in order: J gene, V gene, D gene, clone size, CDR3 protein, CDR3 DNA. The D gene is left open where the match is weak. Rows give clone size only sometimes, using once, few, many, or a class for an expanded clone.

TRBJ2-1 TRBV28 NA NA CATVQGPYNEQFF TGTGCCACCGTCCAGGGGCCCTACAATGAGCAGTTCTTC
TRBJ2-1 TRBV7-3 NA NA CASSLTGDSYNEQFF TGTGCCAGCAGCTTAACCGGGGACTCCTACAATGAGCAGTTCTTC
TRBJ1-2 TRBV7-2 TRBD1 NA CASSLGARGRLGYTF TGTGCCAGCAGCTTAGGTGCCAGGGGGCGCCTCGGCTACACCTTC
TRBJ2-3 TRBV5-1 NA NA CASSPKPPTDTQYF TGCGCCAGCAGCCCAAAGCCCCCCACAGATACGCAGTATTTT
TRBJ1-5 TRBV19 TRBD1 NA CASSTRDRVENQPQHF TGTGCCAGTAGTACCCGGGACAGGGTAGAAAATCAGCCCCAGCATTTT
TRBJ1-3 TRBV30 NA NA CAWKRVSGNTIYF TGTGCCTGGAAACGAGTCTCTGGAAACACCATATATTTT
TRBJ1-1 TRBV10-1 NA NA CASSDRQGLNTEAFF TGCGCCAGCAGTGATCGGCAGGGCCTGAACACTGAAGCTTTCTTT
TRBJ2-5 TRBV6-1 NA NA CASSRDYQETQYF TGTGCCAGCAGTCGGGATTACCAAGAGACCCAGTACTTC
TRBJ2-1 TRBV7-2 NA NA CASSFTGWGYNEQFF TGTGCCAGCAGCTTCACAGGGTGGGGTTACAATGAGCAGTTCTTC
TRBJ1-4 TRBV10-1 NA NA CASSEANAGQPNEKLFF TGCGCCAGCAGTGAGGCAAATGCCGGACAGCCGAATGAAAAACTGTTTTTT
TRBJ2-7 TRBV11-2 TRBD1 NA CASSRDRQGTTYEQYF TGTGCCAGCAGCCGCGACAGACAGGGGACGACCTACGAGCAGTACTTC
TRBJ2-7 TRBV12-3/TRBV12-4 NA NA CASSGTSPLGQYF TGTGCCAGCAGTGGGACTTCCCCCTTGGGGCAGTACTTC
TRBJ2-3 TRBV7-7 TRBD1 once CASSGTGGTDTQYF TGTGCTAGCAGCGGGACAGGGGGCACAGATACGCAGTATTTT
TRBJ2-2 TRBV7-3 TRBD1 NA CASSPRTGGRGELFF TGTGCCAGCAGCCCCCGGACAGGGGGGAGGGGGGAGCTGTTTTTT
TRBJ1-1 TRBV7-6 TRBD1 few CASSPTPGQGNTEAFF TGTGCCAGCAGTCCTACCCCAGGACAGGGGAACACTGAAGCTTTCTTT
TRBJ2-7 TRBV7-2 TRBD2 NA CASSLSLAGSSYEQYF TGTGCCAGCAGCTTATCCTTAGCGGGGTCTTCTTACGAGCAGTACTTC
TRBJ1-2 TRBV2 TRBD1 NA CASSGPGTVWYGYTF TGTGCCAGCAGTGGTCCCGGGACAGTATGGTATGGCTACACCTTC
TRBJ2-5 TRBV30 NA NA CAWSPGGEETQYF TGTGCCTGGAGTCCGGGGGGCGAGGAGACCCAGTACTTC
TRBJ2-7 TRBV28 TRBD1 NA CASSWGAGTGVYEQYF TGTGCCAGCAGTTGGGGGGCCGGGACAGGGGTCTACGAGCAGTACTTC
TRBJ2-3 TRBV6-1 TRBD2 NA CASSEGGGGADTQYF TGTGCCAGCAGTGAAGGGGGGGGTGGGGCAGATACGCAGTATTTT
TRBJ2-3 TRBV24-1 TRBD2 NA CATSAGTSGGVDTQYF TGTGCCACCAGTGCTGGAACTAGCGGGGGGGTAGATACGCAGTATTTT
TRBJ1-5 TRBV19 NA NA CASSIGPGSSNQPQHF TGTGCCAGTAGTATTGGGCCCGGCTCTAGCAATCAGCCCCAGCATTTT
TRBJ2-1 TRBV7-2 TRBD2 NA CASRGRAAYNEQFF TGTGCCAGCAGAGGGAGGGCCGCCTACAATGAGCAGTTCTTC
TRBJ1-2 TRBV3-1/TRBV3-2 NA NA CASSRRRDTQKRGYTF TGTGCCAGCAGCCGCCGCCGGGACACCCAGAAAAGGGGCTACACCTTC
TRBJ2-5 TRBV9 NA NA CASSVGPGQETQYF TGTGCCAGCAGCGTAGGTCCAGGGCAAGAGACCCAGTACTTC
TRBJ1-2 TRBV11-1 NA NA CASSFGSNYGYTF TGTGCCAGCAGCTTCGGGTCCAACTATGGCTACACCTTC
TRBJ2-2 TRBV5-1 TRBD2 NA CASSLLPSGGNTGELFF TGCGCCAGCAGCTTGCTGCCTAGCGGGGGGAACACCGGGGAGCTGTTTTTT
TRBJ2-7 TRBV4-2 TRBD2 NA CASSQDWLAGVYEQYF TGTGCCAGCAGCCAAGATTGGTTGGCGGGAGTCTACGAGCAGTACTTC
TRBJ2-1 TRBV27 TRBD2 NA CASSLLPPTSGNGGEQFF TGTGCCAGCAGTTTATTGCCCCCGACTAGCGGAAACGGGGGTGAGCAGTTCTTC
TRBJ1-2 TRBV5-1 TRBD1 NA CASSFAGTGGGYTF TGCGCCAGCAGCTTCGCCGGGACAGGGGGCGGCTACACCTTC
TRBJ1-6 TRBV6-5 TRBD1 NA CASSWDRGNSPLHF TGTGCCAGCAGTTGGGACAGGGGTAATTCACCCCTCCACTTT
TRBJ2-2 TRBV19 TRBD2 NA CASSMGLAVNTGELFF TGTGCCAGTAGTATGGGGCTAGCGGTGAACACCGGGGAGCTGTTTTTT
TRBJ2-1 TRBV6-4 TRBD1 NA CASHPGQGDYNEQFF TGTGCCAGTCACCCGGGACAGGGCGACTACAATGAGCAGTTCTTC
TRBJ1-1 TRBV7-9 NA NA CASSLVVTGNTEAFF TGTGCCAGCAGCTTAGTCGTCACGGGGAACACTGAAGCTTTCTTT
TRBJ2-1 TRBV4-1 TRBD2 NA CASSQDMSGRTNEQFF TGCGCCAGCAGCCAAGATATGAGCGGGAGGACGAATGAGCAGTTCTTC
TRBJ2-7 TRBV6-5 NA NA CASSHSAYEQYF TGTGCCAGCTCCCATTCAGCCTACGAGCAGTACTTC
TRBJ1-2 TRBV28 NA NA CASNNVGQFGYTF TGTGCCAGCAATAATGTAGGACAATTCGGCTACACCTTC